What follows describes a single TCR beta chain. The sample is drawn from a study of T cell responses to AZD1222 COVID-19 vaccine. Study-wide context: Analysis merged second doses at about 4 or about 12 weeks.

This table comes from immunoSEQ multiplex PCR, and its TCRdb copy is limited to in-frame clones, with some not included. Of 140,000 to 150,000 clones in the sample, roughly 92% were seen once. Specimen: peripheral blood, collected on day 0 of AZD1222 vaccination. This TCR derives from an adult in good health.

In DNA, the CDR3 is TGTGCCAGCAGTGACCCGGGACAGGCTTTATCTGGGGCCAACGTCCTGACTTTC. Translating it yields CASSDPGQALSGANVLTF. The chain combines TRBV2 with TRBJ2-6, with TRBD1 matching over 8 bases. The junction had 8 bases not matched to a gene; V was cut back by 3 bases and J by 1 base. Germline V gene lookup returns CDR1 SNHLY and CDR2 FYNNEI. The CDR3 spans 18 residues.